A selection of T cell receptor beta chains follows, all from one sample in a study of T cells in Graves' hyperthyroidism and ophthalmopathy. TCRdb reprocessed the multiplex PCR reads with MiXCR, giving one entry per CDR3 protein. The sample includes hundreds of thousands of distinct CDR3 sequences, 35% to 45% of them seen just once. What was sequenced was blood. The receptors here all came from a man between 18 and 35 years old with Graves' hyperthyroidism. The conserved cysteine and the conserved F or W are not part of the CDR3 here.

>TRBV20-1
SASAAAYGIGAF
>TRBV29-1
SVVPGHWAYEQY
>TRBV14
ASRPKFYYEQY
>TRBV4-1
ASSQMDGSGSDEQY
>TRBV29-1
SVAPRWAEAF
>TRBV12-3/TRBV12-4
ASSYGSGDQPQH
>TRBV2
ASRVRVLAF
>TRBV29-1
SGRTGGYGYT
>TRBV15
ATSSRDAGGTGELF
>TRBV12-3/TRBV12-4
ASSPRGDRVHEQY
>TRBV19
ASSIAHFYRNTEAF
>TRBV28
ASSLNLRETQY
>TRBV14
ASSLSLAVAEQY
>TRBV19
ASRTGELSGANVLT
>TRBV7-9
ASRSLDGELF
>TRBV20-1
SAPGHLVYSPLH
>TRBV2
ASSEDQGSNQPQH
>TRBV29-1
SVGEGDEKLF
>TRBV6-1
ASSERAEPETQY
>TRBV9
ASSVGGESYEQY
>TRBV19
ASRTDRRGAF
>TRBV6-1
ASSEVGGEISSNQPQH
>TRBV2
ASSEWGPVTYEQY
>TRBV5-1
ASSSMTGPTDTQY
>TRBV29-1
SVDDRQETQY
>TRBV20-1
SARDLEGVYGYT
>TRBV6-6
ASSRDIAGTQY
>TRBV7-6
ASSLRQSSYEQY
>TRBV29-1
SVEEGVGEKLF
>TRBV12-3/TRBV12-4
ASSPSGTGVQETQY
>TRBV25-1
ASGPPQRQGQETQY
>TRBV20-1
SAIRGLLETQY
>TRBV5-4
ASSWYDRGHTEAF
>TRBV29-1
SVSPGPQNNEKLF
>TRBV12-3/TRBV12-4
ASSHLKGNEQY
>TRBV5-8
ASPYLGTGGSPLH